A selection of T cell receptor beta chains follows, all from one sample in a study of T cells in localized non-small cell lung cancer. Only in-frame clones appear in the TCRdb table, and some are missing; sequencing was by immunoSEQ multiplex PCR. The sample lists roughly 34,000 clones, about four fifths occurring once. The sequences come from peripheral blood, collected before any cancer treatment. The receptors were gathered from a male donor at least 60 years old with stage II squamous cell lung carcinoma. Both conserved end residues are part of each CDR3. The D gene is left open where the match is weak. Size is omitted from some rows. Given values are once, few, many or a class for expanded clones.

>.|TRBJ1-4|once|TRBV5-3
CARSNKGKTNEKLFF
TGTGCCAGAAGCAATAAAGGGAAAACTAATGAAAAACTGTTTTTT
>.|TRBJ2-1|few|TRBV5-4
CASSPGSRYNEQFF
TGTGCCAGCAGCCCAGGGAGTAGGTACAATGAGCAGTTCTTC
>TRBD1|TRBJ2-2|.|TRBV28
CASSFTHGGQGVTGELFF
TGTGCCAGCAGTTTCACCCACGGCGGACAGGGAGTAACCGGGGAGCTGTTTTTT
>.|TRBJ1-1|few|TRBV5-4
CASSLAGNTEAFF
TGTGCCAGCAGTTTGGCGGGGAACACTGAAGCTTTCTTT
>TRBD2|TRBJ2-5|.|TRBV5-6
CASSLVAGGRETQYF
TGTGCCAGCAGCTTGGTTGCGGGGGGGCGGGAGACCCAGTACTTC
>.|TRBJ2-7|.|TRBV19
CASSIQDTKTYEQYF
TGTGCCAGTAGTATACAGGACACTAAGACCTACGAGCAGTACTTC
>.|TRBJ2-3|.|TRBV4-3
CASSARSGDTQYF
TGCGCCAGCAGCGCACGTAGCGGTGATACGCAGTATTTT
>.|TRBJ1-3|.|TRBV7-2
CASSQGFSGNTIYF
TGTGCCAGCAGCCAGGGATTCTCTGGAAACACCATATATTTT
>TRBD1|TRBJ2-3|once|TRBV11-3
CASSLEAGGPDTQYF
TGTGCCAGCAGCTTAGAGGCAGGGGGCCCGGATACGCAGTATTTT
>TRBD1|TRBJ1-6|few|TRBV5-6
CASSLAGTEINSPLHF
TGTGCCAGCAGCTTGGCGGGGACAGAAATTAATTCACCCCTCCACTTT
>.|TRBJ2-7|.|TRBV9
CASSPDLIVQYF
TGTGCCAGCAGCCCGGACCTTATTGTGCAGTACTTC
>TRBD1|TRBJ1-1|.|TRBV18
CASSPGRGRGNTEAFF
TGTGCCAGCTCACCAGGCAGGGGGCGCGGGAACACTGAAGCTTTCTTT
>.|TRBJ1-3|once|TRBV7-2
CASSLVDSFSGNTIYF
TGTGCCAGCAGCTTAGTAGACAGTTTCTCTGGAAACACCATATATTTT
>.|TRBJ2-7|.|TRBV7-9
CASSLTRTAAYEQYF
TGTGCCAGCAGCCTCACCAGGACAGCCGCCTACGAGCAGTACTTC
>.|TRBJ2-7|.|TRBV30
CAWSDYSDEQYF
TGTGCCTGGAGCGACTACAGCGACGAGCAGTACTTC
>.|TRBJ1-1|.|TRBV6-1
CASSAERSSTEAFF
TGTGCCAGCAGCGCAGAGAGGAGTTCCACTGAAGCTTTCTTT
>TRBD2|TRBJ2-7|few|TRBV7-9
CASSYTSGRSVGSYEQYF
TGTGCCAGCAGCTACACTAGCGGGAGGTCCGTGGGGTCCTACGAGCAGTACTTC
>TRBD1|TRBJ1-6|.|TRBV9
CASSLPGQGSPLHF
TGTGCCAGCAGCTTACCGGGACAGGGCTCACCCCTCCACTTT
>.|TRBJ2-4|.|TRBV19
CASSMPGADIQYF
TGTGCCAGTAGTATGCCCGGGGCAGACATTCAGTACTTC
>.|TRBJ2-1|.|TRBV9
CASSVAATNYNEQFF
TGTGCCAGCAGCGTAGCGGCTACCAATTACAATGAGCAGTTCTTC
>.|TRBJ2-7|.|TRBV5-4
CASSSGDRSSYEQYF
TGTGCCAGCAGCAGTGGTGACAGGAGCTCCTACGAGCAGTACTTC
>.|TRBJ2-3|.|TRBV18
CASSRTDTQYF
TGTGCCAGCTCACGCACAGATACGCAGTATTTT
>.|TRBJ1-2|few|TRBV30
CASFGGQSNYGYTF
TGTGCCTCCTTTGGAGGGCAGTCTAACTATGGCTACACCTTC
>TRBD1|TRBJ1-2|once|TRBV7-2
CASSPGQVYGYTF
TGTGCCAGCAGCCCGGGACAGGTCTATGGCTACACCTTC
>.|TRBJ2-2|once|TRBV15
CATSREAGTWRAGELFF
TGTGCCACCAGCAGAGAGGCTGGGACATGGCGGGCCGGGGAGCTGTTTTTT
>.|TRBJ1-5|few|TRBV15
CATSRQDQPQHF
TGTGCCACCAGCAGGCAAGATCAGCCCCAGCATTTT
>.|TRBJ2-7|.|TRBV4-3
CASSQVFPTPYEQYF
TGCGCCAGCAGCCAAGTGTTCCCTACCCCCTACGAGCAGTACTTC